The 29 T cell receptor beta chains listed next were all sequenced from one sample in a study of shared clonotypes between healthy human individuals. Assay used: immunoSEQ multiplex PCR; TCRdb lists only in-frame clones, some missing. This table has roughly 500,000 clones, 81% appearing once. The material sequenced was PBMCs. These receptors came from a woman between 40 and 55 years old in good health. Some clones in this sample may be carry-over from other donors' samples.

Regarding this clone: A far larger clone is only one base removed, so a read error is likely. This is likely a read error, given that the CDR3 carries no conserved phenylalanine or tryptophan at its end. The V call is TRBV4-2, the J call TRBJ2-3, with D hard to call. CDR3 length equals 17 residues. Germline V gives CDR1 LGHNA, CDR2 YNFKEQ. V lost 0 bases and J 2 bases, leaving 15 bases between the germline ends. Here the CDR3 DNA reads TGTGCCAGCAGCCAAGATCGGTCCATCGAACCCACAGATACGCAGTATTCT. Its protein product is CASSQDRSIEPTDTQYS.

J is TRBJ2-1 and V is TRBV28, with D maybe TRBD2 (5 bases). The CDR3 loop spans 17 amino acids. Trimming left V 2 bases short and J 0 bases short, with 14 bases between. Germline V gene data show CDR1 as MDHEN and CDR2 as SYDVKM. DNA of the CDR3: TGTGCCAGCAGTTTACGCGGGTCGAACGTCTCCTACAATGAGCAGTTCTTC. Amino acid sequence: CASSLRGSNVSYNEQFF.

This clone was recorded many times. The CDR3 region has the DNA TGCGCCAGCAGTGAGTCGACATTTAGCCTCACCGGGGAGCTGTTTTTT. It yields the protein CASSESTFSLTGELFF. V and J are TRBV10-1 and TRBJ2-2; D is uncertain. Germline V gene data show CDR1 as WNHNN and CDR2 as SYGVQD (reference sequence). V lost 0 bases and J 4 bases, leaving 12 bases between the germline ends. The CDR3 covers 16 residues.

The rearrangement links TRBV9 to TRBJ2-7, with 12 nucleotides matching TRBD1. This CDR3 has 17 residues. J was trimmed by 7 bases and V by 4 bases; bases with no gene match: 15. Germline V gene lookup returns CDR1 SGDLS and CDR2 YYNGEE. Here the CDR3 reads CASSKYPPGQGAGEQYF. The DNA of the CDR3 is TGTGCCAGCAGCAAATACCCGCCGGGACAGGGGGCGGGTGAGCAGTACTTC.

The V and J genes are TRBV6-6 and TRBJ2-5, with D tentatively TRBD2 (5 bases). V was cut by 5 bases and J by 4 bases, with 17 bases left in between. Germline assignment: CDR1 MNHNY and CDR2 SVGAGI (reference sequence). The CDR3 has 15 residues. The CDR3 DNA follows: TGTGCCAGCAGTGCCTTCACCGGGGTTGGAGAGACCCAGTACTTC. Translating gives CASSAFTGVGETQYF.

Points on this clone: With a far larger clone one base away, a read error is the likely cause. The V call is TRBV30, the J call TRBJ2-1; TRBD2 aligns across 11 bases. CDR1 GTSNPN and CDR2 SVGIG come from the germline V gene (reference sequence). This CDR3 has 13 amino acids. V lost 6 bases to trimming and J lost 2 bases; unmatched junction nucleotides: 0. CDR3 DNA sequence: TGTGCCTGTAGCGGGAGGGCCTACAATGAGCAGTTCTTC. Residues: CACSGRAYNEQFF.

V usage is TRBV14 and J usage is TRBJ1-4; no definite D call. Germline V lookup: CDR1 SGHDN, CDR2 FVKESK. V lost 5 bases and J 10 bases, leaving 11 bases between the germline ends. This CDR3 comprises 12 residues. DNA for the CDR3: TGTGCCAGCAGCACGAGATTGGGAAAACTGTTTTTT. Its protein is CASSTRLGKLFF.

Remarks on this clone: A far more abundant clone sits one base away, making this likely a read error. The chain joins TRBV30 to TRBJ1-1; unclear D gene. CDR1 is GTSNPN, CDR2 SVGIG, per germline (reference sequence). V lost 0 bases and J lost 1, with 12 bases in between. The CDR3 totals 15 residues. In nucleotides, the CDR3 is TGTGCCTGGAGTGTAGTAGGACGGCAGAACACTGAAGCTTTCTTT. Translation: CAWSVVGRQNTEAFF.

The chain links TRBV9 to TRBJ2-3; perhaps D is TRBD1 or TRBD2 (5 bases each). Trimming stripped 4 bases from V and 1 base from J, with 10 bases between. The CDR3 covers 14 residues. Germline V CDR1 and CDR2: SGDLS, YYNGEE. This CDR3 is CASSKRGGTDTQYF. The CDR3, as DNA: TGTGCCAGCAGCAAGAGGGGTGGCACAGATACGCAGTATTTT.

The CDR3 reads CASSLSPSTGGIYNEQFF. CDR3 bases: TGCGCCAGCAGCTTGTCACCCTCAACGGGAGGGATATACAATGAGCAGTTCTTC. This chain uses TRBV5-1 with TRBJ2-1; 8 positions agree with TRBD2. CDR1 and CDR2 (germline): SGHRS, YFSETQ. The V gene end was trimmed by 1 base and the J gene end by 4 bases; junction bases not matched to a gene: 13. This CDR3 region has 18 residues. Variable domain in full (rest from reference TRBV5-1 and TRBJ2-1): KAGVTQTPRYLIKTRGQQVTLSCSPISGHRSVSWYQQTPGQGLQFLFEYFSETQRNKGNFPGRFSGRQFSNSRSEMNVSTLELGDSALYLCASSLSPSTGGIYNEQFFGPGTRLTVL.

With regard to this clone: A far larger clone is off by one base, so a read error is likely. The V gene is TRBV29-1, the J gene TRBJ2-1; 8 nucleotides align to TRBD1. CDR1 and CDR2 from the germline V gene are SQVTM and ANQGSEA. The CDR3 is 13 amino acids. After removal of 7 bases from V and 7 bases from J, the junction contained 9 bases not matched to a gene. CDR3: CSETVTGENEQFF. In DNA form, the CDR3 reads TGCAGCGAAACCGTGACAGGGGAAAATGAGCAGTTCTTC.

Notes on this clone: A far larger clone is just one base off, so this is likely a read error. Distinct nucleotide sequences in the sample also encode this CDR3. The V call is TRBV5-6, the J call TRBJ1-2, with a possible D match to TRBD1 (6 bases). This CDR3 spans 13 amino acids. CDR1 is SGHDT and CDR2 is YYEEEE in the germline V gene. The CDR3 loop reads CASSFLQGYGYTF. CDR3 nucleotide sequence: TGTGCCAGTAGCTTCTTACAGGGCTATGGCTACACCTTC.

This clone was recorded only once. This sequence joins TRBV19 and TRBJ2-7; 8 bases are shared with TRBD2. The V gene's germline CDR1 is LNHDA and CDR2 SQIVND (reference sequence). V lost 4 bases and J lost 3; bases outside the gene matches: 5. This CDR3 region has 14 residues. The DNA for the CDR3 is TGTGCCAGTAGTAAACAGCGGGAGAGCTACGAGCAGTACTTC. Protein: CASSKQRESYEQYF.

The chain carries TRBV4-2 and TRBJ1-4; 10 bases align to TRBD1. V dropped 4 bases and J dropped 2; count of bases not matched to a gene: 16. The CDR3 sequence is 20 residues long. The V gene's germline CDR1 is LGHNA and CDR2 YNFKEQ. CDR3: CASSPLSGQGFVSTNEKLFF. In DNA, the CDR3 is TGTGCCAGCAGCCCTCTGTCGGGACAGGGGTTCGTATCGACTAATGAAAAACTGTTTTTT.

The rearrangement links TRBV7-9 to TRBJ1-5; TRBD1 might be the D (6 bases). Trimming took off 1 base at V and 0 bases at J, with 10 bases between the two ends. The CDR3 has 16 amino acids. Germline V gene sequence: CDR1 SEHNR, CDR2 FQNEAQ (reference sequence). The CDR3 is CASSLVGTNSNQPQHF. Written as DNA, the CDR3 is TGTGCCAGCAGCTTAGTCGGGACAAATAGCAATCAGCCCCAGCATTTT.

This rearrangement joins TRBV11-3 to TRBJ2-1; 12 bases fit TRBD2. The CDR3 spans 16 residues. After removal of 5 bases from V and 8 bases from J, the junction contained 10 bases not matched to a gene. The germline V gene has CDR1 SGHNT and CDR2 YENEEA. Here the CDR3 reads CASSPSGLAGFDEQFF. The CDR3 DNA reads TGTGCCAGCAGCCCCTCCGGACTAGCGGGATTCGATGAGCAGTTCTTC.

The CDR3 region has the DNA TGTGCCAGCAGCGTAGAGGGAGCCGGGGAGCTGTTTTTT. Translated: CASSVEGAGELFF. The chain carries TRBV9 and TRBJ2-2, with D possibly TRBD2 on 5 matching bases. The V end lost 0 bases, the J end lost 6 bases, and 6 bases lay between the germline ends. Germline V gene data show CDR1 as SGDLS and CDR2 as YYNGEE. The CDR3 consists of 13 residues.

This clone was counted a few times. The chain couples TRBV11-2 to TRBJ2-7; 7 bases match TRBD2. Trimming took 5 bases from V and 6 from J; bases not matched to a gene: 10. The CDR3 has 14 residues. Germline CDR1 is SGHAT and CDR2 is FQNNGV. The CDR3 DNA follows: TGTGCCAGCAGCCGGGGGGTAGACGCCTCCGAGCAGTACTTC. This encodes CASSRGVDASEQYF.

CDR3 region: CASSFSGRPYNEQFF. The CDR3 DNA is TGTGCCAGCAGCTTTAGCGGGAGACCTTACAATGAGCAGTTCTTC. This chain links TRBV12-1 with TRBJ2-1; no check of the table's D call, TRBD2, against the DNA was made. TRBV12-1 is deemed a pseudogene. The CDR3 is 15 residues long.

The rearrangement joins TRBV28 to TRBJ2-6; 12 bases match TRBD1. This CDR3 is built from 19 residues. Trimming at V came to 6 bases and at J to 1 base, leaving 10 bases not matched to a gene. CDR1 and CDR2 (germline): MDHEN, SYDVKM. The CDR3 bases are TGTGCCAGCAGCTCCCTGACGGGACAGGGGGCTTCTGGGGCCAACGTCCTGACTTTC. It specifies CASSSLTGQGASGANVLTF.

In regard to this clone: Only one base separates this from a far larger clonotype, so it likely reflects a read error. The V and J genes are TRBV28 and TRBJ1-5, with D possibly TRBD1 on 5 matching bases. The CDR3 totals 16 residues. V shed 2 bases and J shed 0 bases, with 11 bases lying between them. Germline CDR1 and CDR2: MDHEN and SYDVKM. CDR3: CASSLTSTGSNQPQHF. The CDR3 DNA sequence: TGTGCCAGCAGTTTAACCTCCACAGGTAGCAATCAGCCCCAGCATTTT.

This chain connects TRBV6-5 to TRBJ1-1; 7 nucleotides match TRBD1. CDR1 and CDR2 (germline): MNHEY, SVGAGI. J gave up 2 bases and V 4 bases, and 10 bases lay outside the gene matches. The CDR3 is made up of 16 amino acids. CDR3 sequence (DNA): TGTGCCAGCAGTTTGTCTTCGGGACAGCTTAACACTGAAGCTTTCTTT. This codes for CASSLSSGQLNTEAFF.

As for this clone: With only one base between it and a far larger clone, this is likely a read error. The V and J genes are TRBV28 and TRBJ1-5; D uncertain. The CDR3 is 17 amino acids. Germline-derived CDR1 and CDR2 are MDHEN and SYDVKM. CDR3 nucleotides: TGTGCCAGCGGTTTTGTCTCTGATCTAGGCCGCAATCAGCCCCAGCATTTT. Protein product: CASGFVSDLGRNQPQHF.

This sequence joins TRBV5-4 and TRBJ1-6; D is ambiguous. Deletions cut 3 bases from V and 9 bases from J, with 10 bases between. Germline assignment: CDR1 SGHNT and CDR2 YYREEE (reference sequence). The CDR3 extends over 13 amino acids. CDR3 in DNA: TGTGCCAGCAGCTCCGAGGGAATTTCACCCCTCCACTTT. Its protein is CASSSEGISPLHF.

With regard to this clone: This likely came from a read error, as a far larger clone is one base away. The DNA of the CDR3 is TGTGCCTGGGCCACGGGGAACACTGAAGCTTTCTTT. This gives the protein CAWATGNTEAFF. The chain carries TRBV30 and TRBJ1-1; D is uncertain. This CDR3 spans 12 amino acids. V was pared by 5 bases and J by 1 base, with 8 bases between. CDR1 and CDR2 (germline): GTSNPN, SVGIG (reference sequence).

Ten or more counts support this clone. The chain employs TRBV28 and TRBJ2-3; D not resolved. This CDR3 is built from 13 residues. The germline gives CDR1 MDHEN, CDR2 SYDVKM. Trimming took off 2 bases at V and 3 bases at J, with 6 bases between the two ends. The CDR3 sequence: CASSLALTDTQYF. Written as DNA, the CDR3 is TGTGCCAGCAGTTTAGCGTTGACAGATACGCAGTATTTT.

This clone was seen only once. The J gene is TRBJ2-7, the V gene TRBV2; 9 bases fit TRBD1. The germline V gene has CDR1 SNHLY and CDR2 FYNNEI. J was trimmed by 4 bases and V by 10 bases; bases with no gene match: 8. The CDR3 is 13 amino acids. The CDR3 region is CATTRQGEYEQYF. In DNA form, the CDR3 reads TGTGCCACCACCCGACAGGGGGAGTACGAGCAGTACTTC.

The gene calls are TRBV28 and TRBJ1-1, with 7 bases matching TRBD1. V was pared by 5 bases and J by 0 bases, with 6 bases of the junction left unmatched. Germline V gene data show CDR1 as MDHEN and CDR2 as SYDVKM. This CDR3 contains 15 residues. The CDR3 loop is CASSHGRGLNTEAFF. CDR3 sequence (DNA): TGTGCCAGCAGTCATGGGAGGGGGCTGAACACTGAAGCTTTCTTT. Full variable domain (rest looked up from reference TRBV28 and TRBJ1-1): DVKVTQSSRYLVKRTGEKVFLECVQDMDHENMFWYRQDPGLGLRLIYFSYDVKMKEKGDIPEGYSVSREKKERFSLILESASTNQTSMYLCASSHGRGLNTEAFFGQGTRLTVV.

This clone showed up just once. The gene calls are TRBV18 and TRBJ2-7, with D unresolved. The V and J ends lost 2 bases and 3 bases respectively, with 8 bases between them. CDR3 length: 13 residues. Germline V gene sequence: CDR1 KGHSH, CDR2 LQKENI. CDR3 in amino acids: CASSPEFGYEQYF. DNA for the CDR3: TGTGCCAGCTCACCAGAGTTCGGCTACGAGCAGTACTTC.